This TCR beta chain was recovered during a study of technical replicates of blood from a handful of donors. The CDR3 has 16 residues. Germline CDR1 is LGHNA and CDR2 is YNFKEQ. Trimming at V came to 3 bases and at J to 7 bases, leaving 14 bases not matched to a gene. The table came from immunoSEQ multiplex PCR; TCRdb's copy has only in-frame clones and leaves some out. The data hold some 80,000 clones, with roughly four fifths observed a single time. The sample consisted of PBMCs. This TCR was sampled from a human donor in good health. Some clones in this sample may be carry-over from other donors' samples. The V call is TRBV4-2, the J call TRBJ2-7; 8 bases align to TRBD2. The CDR3 is CASSQFSGSAAGEQYF. The CDR3 nucleotides read TGTGCCAGCAGCCAGTTCAGCGGGAGTGCAGCGGGGGAGCAGTACTTC.